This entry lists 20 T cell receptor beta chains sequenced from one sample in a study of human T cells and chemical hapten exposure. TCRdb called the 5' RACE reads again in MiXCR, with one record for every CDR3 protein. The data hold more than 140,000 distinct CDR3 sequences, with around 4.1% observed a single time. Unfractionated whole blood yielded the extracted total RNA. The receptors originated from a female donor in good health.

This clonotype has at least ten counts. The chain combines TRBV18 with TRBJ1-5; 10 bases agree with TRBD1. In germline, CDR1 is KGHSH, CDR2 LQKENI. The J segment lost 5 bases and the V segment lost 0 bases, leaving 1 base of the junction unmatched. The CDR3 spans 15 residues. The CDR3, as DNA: TGTGCCAGCTCACCACCCGGGACAGGGGATCAGCCCCAGCATTTT. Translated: CASSPPGTGDQPQHF.

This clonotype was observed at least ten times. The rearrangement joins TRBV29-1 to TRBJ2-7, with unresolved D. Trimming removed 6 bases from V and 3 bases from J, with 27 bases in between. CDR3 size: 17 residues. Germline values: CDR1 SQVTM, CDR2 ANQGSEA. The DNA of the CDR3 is TGCAGCGTCCGCGGTGAAAGGAGAGCGTCCGCTCTCTACGAGCAGTACTTC. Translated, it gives CSVRGERRASALYEQYF.

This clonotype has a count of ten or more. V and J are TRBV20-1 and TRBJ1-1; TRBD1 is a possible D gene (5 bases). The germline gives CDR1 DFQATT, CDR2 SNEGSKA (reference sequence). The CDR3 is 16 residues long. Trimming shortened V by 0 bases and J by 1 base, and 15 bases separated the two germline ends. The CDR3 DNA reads TGCAGTGCTAGAGATCTCCGGGGCTCCGGGAACACTGAAGCTTTCTTT. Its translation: CSARDLRGSGNTEAFF.

Here the CDR3 DNA reads TGCAGTGCTAGACTAGCGGGGCCCGAGGGGTACTTC. Its protein product is CSARLAGPEGYF. The V call is TRBV20-1, the J call TRBJ2-4; 9 positions match TRBD2. The CDR3 totals 12 residues. In germline, CDR1 is DFQATT, CDR2 SNEGSKA (reference sequence). V lost 2 bases to trimming and J lost 15 bases; unmatched junction nucleotides: 8.

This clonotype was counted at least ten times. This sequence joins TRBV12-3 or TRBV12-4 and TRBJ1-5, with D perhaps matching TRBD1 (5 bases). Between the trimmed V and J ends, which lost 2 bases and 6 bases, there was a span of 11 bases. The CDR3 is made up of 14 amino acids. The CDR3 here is CASSLMGEVQPQHF. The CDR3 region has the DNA TGTGCCAGCAGTTTAATGGGGGAGGTTCAGCCCCAGCATTTT.

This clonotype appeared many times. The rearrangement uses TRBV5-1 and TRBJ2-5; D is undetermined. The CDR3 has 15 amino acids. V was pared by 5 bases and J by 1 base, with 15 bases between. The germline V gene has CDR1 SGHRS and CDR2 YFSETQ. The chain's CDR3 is CASSPTLRAQETQYF. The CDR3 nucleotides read TGCGCCAGCAGTCCTACCTTAAGGGCCCAAGAGACCCAGTACTTC.

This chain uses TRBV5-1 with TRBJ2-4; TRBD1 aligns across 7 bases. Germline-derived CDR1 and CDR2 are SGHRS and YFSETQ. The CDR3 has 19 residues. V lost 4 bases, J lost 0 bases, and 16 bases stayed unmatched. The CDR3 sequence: CASSPEPTGQLLAKNIQYF. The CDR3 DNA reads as TGCGCCAGCAGCCCTGAACCGACAGGGCAATTGTTAGCCAAAAACATTCAGTACTTC.

This CDR3 reads CASSTGQTNYGYTF. The CDR3 bases are TGTGCCAGCAGCACCGGACAGACTAACTATGGCTACACCTTC. The genes are TRBV7-2 and TRBJ1-2, with D maybe TRBD1 (6 bases). Per germline, CDR1 SGHTA and CDR2 FQGNSA. With 5 bases removed from V and 0 bases from J, the gap between germline ends came to 10 bases. CDR3 size: 14 residues.

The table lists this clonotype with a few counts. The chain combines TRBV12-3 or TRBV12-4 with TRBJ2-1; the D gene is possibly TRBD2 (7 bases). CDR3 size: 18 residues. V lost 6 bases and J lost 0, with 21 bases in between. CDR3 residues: CASRGGTQGSGSYNEQFF. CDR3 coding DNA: TGTGCCAGCAGGGGGGGGACACAGGGTAGCGGCTCCTACAATGAGCAGTTCTTC.

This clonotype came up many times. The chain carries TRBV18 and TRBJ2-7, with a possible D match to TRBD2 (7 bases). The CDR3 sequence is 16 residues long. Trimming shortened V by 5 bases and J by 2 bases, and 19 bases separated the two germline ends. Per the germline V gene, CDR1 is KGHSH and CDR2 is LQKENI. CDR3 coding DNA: TGTGCCAGCTCAACCCTGAAGGGGGGGCGAGCCTACGAGCAGTACTTC. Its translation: CASSTLKGGRAYEQYF.

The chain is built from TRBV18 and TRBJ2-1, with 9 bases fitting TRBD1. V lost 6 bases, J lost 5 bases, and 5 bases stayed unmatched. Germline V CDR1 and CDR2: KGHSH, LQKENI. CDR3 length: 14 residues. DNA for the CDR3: TGTGCCAGCTCCACCGGGACAGGGAACAATGAGCAGTTCTTC. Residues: CASSTGTGNNEQFF.

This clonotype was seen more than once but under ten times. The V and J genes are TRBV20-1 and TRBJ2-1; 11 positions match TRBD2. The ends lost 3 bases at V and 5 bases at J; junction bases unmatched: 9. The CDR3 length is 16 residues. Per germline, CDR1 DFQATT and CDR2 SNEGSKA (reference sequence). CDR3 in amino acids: CSASSVLAGDNNEQFF. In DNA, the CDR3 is TGCAGTGCTAGCTCCGTACTAGCGGGGGATAACAATGAGCAGTTCTTC.

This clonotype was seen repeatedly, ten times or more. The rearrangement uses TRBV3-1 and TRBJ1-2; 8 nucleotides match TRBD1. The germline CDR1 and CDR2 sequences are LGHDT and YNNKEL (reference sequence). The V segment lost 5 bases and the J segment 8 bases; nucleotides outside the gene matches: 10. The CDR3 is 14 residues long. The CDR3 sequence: CASSSPGQAAGYTF. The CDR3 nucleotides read TGTGCCAGCAGCAGTCCGGGACAGGCGGCCGGCTACACCTTC.

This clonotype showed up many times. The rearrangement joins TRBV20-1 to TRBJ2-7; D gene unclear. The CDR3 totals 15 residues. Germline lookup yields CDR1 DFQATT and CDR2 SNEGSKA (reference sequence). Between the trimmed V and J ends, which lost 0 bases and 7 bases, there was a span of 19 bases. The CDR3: CSARDGSVAPREQYF. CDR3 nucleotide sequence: TGCAGTGCTAGAGATGGATCCGTAGCCCCTAGGGAGCAGTACTTC.

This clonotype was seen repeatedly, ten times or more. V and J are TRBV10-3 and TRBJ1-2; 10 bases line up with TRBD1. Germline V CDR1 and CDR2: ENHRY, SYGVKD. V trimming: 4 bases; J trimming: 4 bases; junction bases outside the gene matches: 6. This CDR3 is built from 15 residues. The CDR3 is CAISGPGQGFYGYTF. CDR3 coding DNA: TGTGCCATCAGTGGACCGGGACAGGGGTTCTATGGCTACACCTTC.

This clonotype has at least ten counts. CDR3 region: CAWSSGGDQPQHF. CDR3 DNA sequence: TGTGCCTGGAGTTCAGGGGGGGATCAGCCCCAGCATTTT. The chain has TRBV30 and TRBJ1-5; TRBD1 matches 7 bases. In germline, CDR1 is GTSNPN, CDR2 SVGIG (reference sequence). The trim removed 2 bases at V and 5 bases at J, leaving 3 bases unmatched. The CDR3 length is 13 residues.

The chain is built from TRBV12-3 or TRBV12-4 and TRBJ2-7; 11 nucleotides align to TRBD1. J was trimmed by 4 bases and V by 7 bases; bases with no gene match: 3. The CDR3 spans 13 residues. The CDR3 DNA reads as TGTGCCAGCATGGGACAGGGGGATTACGAGCAGTACTTC. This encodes CASMGQGDYEQYF.

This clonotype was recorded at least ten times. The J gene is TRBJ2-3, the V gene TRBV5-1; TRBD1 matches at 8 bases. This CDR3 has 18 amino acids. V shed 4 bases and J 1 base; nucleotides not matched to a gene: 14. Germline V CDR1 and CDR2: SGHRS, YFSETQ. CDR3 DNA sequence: TGCGCCAGCAGCCCCTGGACAGGGACCCTCTCTGGCACAGATACGCAGTATTTT. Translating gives CASSPWTGTLSGTDTQYF.

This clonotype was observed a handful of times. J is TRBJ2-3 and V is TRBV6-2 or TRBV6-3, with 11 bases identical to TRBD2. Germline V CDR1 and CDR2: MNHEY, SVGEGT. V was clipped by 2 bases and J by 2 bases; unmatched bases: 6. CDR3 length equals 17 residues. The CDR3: CASSYGFSGGATDTQYF. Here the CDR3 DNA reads TGTGCCAGCAGTTACGGGTTTAGCGGGGGGGCCACAGATACGCAGTATTTT.

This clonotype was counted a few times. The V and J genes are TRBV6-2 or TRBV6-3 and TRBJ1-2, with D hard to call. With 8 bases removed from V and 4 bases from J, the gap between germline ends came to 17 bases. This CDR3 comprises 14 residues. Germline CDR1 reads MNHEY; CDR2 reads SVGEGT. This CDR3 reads CASGHRFLSYGYTF. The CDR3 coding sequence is TGTGCCAGCGGCCATAGATTCCTTAGCTATGGCTACACCTTC.